One TCR beta chain is described in this entry. Its matching antigen is unknown. A much larger clonotype is one base distant, so this may be a read error. Germline CDR1 DFQATT, CDR2 SNEGSKA (reference sequence). This CDR3 has 9 residues. The data were taken from a study of blood T cells in healthy people across ages. PCR was performed a second time for about 6 to 12 cycles using a sample-barcoded 5' primer and a J-beta primer mix. Each of the cDNA molecules was tagged by a template-switch adaptor with 12 random nucleotides. TCRdb processed the 5' RACE reads anew with MiXCR; each CDR3 protein has one entry. The table lists around 1.5 million distinct CDR3 sequences, 42% of them singletons, with less than 8% in the top ten. Broader study findings: The study could not conclusively compare naive and antigen-experienced cells, given its unsorted PBMCs. While age rose, TCR beta diversity per million T cells dropped in a roughly linear way.

The sample consisted of blood. The chain couples TRBV20-1 to TRBJ2-3; D call uncertain. This clonotype originated in a woman aged 18-30 years in good health. CDR3 amino acids: CSASDTLYF. CDR3 nucleotide sequence: TGCAGTGCGTCAGATACGCTGTATTTT.